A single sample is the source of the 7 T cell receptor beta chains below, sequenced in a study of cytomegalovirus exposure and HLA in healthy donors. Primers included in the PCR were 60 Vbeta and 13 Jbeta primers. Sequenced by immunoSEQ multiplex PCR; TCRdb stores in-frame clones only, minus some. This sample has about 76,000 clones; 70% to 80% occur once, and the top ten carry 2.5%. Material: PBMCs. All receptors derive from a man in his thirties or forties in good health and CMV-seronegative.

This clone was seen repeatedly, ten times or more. The DNA for the CDR3 is TGCGCCAGCAGCCGGACTAGCGGGGGGGCCGGGGAGCTGTTTTTT. It translates to CASSRTSGGAGELFF. The rearrangement uses TRBV4-3 and TRBJ2-2; 15 bases line up with TRBD2. Germline assignment: CDR1 LGHNA and CDR2 YSLEER. J was trimmed by 6 bases and V by 4 bases; bases with no gene match: 0. This CDR3 is 15 amino acids long.

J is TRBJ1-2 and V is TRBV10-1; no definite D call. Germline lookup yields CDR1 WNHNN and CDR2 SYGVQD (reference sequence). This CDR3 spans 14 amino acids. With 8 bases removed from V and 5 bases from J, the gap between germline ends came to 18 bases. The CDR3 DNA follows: TGCGCCAGCCAACCAGGCCTTCAAAATTATGGCTACACCTTC. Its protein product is CASQPGLQNYGYTF.

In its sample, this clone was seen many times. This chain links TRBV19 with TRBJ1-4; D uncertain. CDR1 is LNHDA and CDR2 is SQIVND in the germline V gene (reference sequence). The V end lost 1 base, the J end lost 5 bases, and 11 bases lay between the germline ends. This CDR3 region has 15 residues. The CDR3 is CASSIGRQPNEKLFF. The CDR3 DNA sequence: TGTGCCAGTAGTATAGGGCGACAACCGAATGAAAAACTGTTTTTT.

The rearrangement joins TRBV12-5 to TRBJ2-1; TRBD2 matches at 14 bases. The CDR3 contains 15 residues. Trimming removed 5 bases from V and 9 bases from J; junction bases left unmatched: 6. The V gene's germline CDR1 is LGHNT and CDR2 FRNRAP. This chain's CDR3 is CASGLQGLAGGEQFF. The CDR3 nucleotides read TGTGCTAGTGGTCTGCAAGGACTAGCGGGAGGTGAGCAGTTCTTC.

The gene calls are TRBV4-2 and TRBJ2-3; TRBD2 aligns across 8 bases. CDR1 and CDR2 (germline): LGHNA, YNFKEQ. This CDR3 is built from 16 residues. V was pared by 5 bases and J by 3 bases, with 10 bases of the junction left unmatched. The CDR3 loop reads CASSLSGASGTDTQYF. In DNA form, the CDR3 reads TGTGCCAGCAGCTTATCCGGGGCTAGCGGGACAGATACGCAGTATTTT.

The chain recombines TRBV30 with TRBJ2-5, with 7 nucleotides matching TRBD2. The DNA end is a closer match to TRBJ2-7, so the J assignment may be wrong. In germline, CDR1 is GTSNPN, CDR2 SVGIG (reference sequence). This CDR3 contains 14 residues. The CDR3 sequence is CAWSGGGSSYEQYF. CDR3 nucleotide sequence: TGTGCCTGGAGTGGAGGCGGGAGCTCCTACGAGCAGTACTTC.

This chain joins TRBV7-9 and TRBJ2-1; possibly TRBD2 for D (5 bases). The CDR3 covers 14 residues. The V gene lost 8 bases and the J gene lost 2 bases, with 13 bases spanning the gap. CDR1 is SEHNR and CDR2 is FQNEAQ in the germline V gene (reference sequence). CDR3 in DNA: TGTGCCAGCCTATGGAGGCCTCCCTACAATGAGCAGTTCTTC. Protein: CASLWRPPYNEQFF. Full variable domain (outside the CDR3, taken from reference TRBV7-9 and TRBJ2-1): DTGVSQNPRHKITKRGQNVTFRCDPISEHNRLYWYRQTLGQGPEFLTYFQNEAQLEKSRLLSDRFSAERPKGSFSTLEIQRTEQGDSAMYLCASLWRPPYNEQFFGPGTRLTVL.